A selection of T cell receptor beta chains follows, all from one sample in a study of early T cells in non-severe SARS-CoV-2 infection. TCRdb reprocessed the 5' RACE reads via MiXCR and lists one record per CDR3 protein. The table lists 29,000 or so distinct CDR3 sequences, less than 10% of them singletons. The sample taken for sequencing was whole blood. Source of these receptors: an adult who was a healthcare worker with PCR-confirmed SARS-CoV-2 infection or an uninfected control (not recorded which). Each CDR3 is given without its conserved first and last residue. D genes are given only for firm matches. The size field is filled for only some rows; it gives once, few, many or a size class.

D gene | clone size | V gene | CDR3 protein
TRBD2 | many | TRBV29-1 | SVVAGGHYEQY
. | . | TRBV5-1 | ASSLVAGQSYNEQF
. | many | TRBV11-2 | ASRTGTTARQETQY
. | many | TRBV7-2 | ASSEMGYSNQPQH
. | many | TRBV7-2 | ASSLEASGYNEQF
TRBD2 | many | TRBV6-1 | ASSELGTSVYEQY
. | . | TRBV29-1 | SVTLLRDTGELF
. | few | TRBV7-3 | ASSLAGKNTGELF
. | many | TRBV5-1 | ASSFDSETQY
TRBD2 | few | TRBV29-1 | SVVERGKYNEQF
. | . | TRBV12-3/TRBV12-4 | ASSRGTFSYEQY
. | many | TRBV14 | ASSQVTAAEAF
. | many | TRBV9 | ASSVGVGYNSPLH
. | many | TRBV19 | ASSPLGEDTEAF
. | many | TRBV10-3 | ATEAQETQY
TRBD2 | many | TRBV2 | ASSALGGGAYEQF
. | . | TRBV3-1 | ASSQTSLAETQY
TRBD1 | many | TRBV6-2/TRBV6-3 | ASTPPRDRELDTQY
. | many | TRBV9 | ASSVGLYEEETQY
TRBD1 | . | TRBV10-2 | AITKQGRDTEAF
. | many | TRBV6-1 | ASSPTGPNTEAF
TRBD1 | many | TRBV3-1 | ASSQADRGRGELF
. | many | TRBV20-1 | SARDGFRTTSSYNEQF
. | many | TRBV20-1 | SAPRDGAYGYT
. | many | TRBV18 | ASVTGRNQPQH
. | . | TRBV7-8 | VSGPGPTRGNQPQH